The entry that follows covers one T cell receptor (beta chain) sequence. Its antigen remains unidentified. Clones were sequenced by immunoSEQ multiplex PCR, and TCRdb holds only the in-frame ones, with some missing. The table lists 2,500,000 or so clones, around 90% of them singletons. The entry originates in a study of shared clonotypes between healthy human individuals. Study conclusions and caveats: An expected dependence of interdonor clonotype sharing on sequencing depth was noted.

Sequenced material: naive CD4+ T cells sorted from blood. Subset described: CD45RA+ positively selected. The receptor was isolated from a man in his late teens or twenties in good health.

The CDR3 protein is CASNRLAGGRGETQYF. CDR3 coding DNA: TGTGCCAGCAACCGACTAGCGGGAGGACGAGGGGAGACCCAGTACTTC. This chain joins TRBV7-2 and TRBJ2-5, with 13 bases fitting TRBD2. Germline V gene data show CDR1 as SGHTA and CDR2 as FQGNSA. Trimming removed 7 bases from V and 5 bases from J; junction bases left unmatched: 10. CDR3 length equals 16 residues.